One T cell receptor (beta chain) is described in this entry. The record originates from a study of blood T cells in healthy people across ages. CDR1 and CDR2 from the germline V gene are LNHNV and YYDKDF (reference sequence). This CDR3 contains 18 residues. V was clipped by 5 bases and J by 6 bases; unmatched bases: 19. The use of a sample-barcoded 5' primer and a J-beta primer mix characterized a second PCR of about 7 to 12 cycles. TCRdb processed the 5' RACE reads anew with MiXCR; each CDR3 protein has one entry. The sample holds about 1.1 million distinct CDR3 sequences, roughly two fifths seen once.

Sequencing was carried out using blood. The rearrangement links TRBV15 to TRBJ1-2, with 9 nucleotides matching TRBD1. This sequence was found in a man in his late teens or twenties in good health. The CDR3 loop reads CATSDPTMDRGPRDGYTF. In nucleotides, the CDR3 is TGTGCCACCAGCGATCCCACAATGGACAGGGGCCCACGCGATGGCTACACCTTC.